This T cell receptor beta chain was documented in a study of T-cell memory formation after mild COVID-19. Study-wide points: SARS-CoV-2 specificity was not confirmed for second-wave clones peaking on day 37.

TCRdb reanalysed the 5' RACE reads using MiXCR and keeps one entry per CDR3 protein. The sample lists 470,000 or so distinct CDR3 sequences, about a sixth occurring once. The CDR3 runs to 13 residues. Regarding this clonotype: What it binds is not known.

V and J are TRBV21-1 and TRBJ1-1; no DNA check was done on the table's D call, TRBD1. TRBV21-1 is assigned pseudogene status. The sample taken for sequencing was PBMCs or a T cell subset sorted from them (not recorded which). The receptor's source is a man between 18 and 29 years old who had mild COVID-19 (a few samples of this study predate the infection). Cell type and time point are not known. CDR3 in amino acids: CASSTTGYTEAFF. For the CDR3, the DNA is TGTGCCAGCAGCACTACAGGGTACACTGAAGCTTTCTTT.